This T cell receptor (beta chain) was recorded in a study of T-cell reconstitution after alpha-beta-depleted transplantation in children. The study's findings and limits: The main origin of T-cell counts and diversity one year after transplant was newly produced T cells.

Unique molecular identifiers were used to barcode this TCRbeta library. TCRdb used MiXCR to reprocess the PCR reads, holding one entry per CDR3 protein. The sample has about 74,000 distinct CDR3 sequences, approximately 14% seen once. Trimming took 0 bases from V and 1 from J, leaving 4 bases between them. This CDR3 is 13 amino acids long. Per the germline V gene, CDR1 is KGHSH and CDR2 is LQKENI. On this clonotype: The antigen is undetermined.

The sample here was PBMCs, mostly from graft donor cells, taken 180 days after TCRalphabeta/CD19-depleted stem cell transplant. The gene calls are TRBV18 and TRBJ2-7; D not resolved. This TCR was recovered from a male patient between 2 and 10 years old who had a stem cell transplant for acute lymphoblastic leukemia, so the T cells may come from the graft donor. The CDR3 nucleotides are TGTGCCAGCTCACCACCCAGTTCCTACGAGCAGTACTTC. Amino acids: CASSPPSSYEQYF.